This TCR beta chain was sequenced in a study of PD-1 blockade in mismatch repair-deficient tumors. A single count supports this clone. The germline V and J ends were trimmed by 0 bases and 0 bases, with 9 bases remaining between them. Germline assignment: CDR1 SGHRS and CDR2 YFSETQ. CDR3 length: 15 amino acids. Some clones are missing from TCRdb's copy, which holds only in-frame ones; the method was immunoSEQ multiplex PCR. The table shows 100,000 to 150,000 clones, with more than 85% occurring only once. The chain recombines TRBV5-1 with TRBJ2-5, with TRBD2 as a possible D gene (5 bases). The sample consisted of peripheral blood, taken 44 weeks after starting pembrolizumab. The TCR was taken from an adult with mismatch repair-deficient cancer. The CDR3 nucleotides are TGCGCCAGCAGCTTGGACAGCGGCTACCAAGAGACCCAGTACTTC. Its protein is CASSLDSGYQETQYF. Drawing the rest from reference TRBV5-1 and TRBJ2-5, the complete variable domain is KAGVTQTPRYLIKTRGQQVTLSCSPISGHRSVSWYQQTPGQGLQFLFEYFSETQRNKGNFPGRFSGRQFSNSRSEMNVSTLELGDSALYLCASSLDSGYQETQYFGPGTRLLVL.